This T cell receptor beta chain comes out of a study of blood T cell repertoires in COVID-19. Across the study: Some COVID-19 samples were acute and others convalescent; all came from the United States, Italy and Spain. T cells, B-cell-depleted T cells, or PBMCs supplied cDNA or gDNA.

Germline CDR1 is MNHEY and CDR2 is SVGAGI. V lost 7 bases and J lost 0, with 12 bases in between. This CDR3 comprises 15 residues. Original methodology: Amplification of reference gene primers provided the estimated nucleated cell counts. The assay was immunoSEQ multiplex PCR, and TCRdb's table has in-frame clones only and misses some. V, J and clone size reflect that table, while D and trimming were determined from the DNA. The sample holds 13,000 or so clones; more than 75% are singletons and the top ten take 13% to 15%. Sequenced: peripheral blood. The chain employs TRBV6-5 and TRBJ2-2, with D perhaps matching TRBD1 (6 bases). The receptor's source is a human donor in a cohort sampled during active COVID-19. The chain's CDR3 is CASTTDRANTGELFF. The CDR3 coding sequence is TGTGCCAGCACCACGGACAGAGCGAACACCGGGGAGCTGTTTTTT.